This is a list of T cell receptor beta chains from one sample in a study of sequential checkpoint blockade in melanoma. The protocol was immunoSEQ multiplex PCR, while the TCRdb copy is restricted to in-frame clones and leaves out a portion. This table has thousands of clones, more than 75% appearing once. The sequencing used CD8+ T cells sorted from blood (inferred from file names), collected from a patient given nivolumab and ipilimumab in sequence. The receptors were gathered from a human donor with melanoma. Both conserved end residues are part of each CDR3. The order of the fields is clone size, V gene, J gene, D gene, CDR3 protein, CDR3 DNA. A D gene is named only where the DNA matches it firmly. Clone size is stated in some rows and not others, as once, few, many or a class when expanded.

NA	TRBV19	TRBJ1-5	NA	CASRTGWASNQPQHF	TGTGCCAGTAGGACGGGGTGGGCTAGCAATCAGCCCCAGCATTTT
NA	TRBV13	TRBJ1-1	NA	CASSLAGADTEAFF	TGTGCCAGCAGCTTAGCAGGGGCTGACACTGAAGCTTTCTTT
NA	TRBV6-1	TRBJ2-7	TRBD1	CASSDEQGYEQYF	TGTGCCAGCAGTGACGAACAGGGGTACGAGCAGTACTTC
NA	TRBV4-1	TRBJ2-2	NA	CASSHLGRVNPNTGELFF	TGCGCCAGCAGCCACCTCGGTAGAGTTAACCCGAACACCGGGGAGCTGTTTTTT
NA	TRBV7-9	TRBJ1-1	NA	CASSTGNTEAFF	TGTGCCAGCAGCACAGGGAACACTGAAGCTTTCTTT
NA	TRBV4-3	TRBJ2-3	TRBD2	CASSQFLLRLAGEDSTDTQYF	TGCGCCAGCAGCCAGTTCTTGCTTCGACTAGCGGGAGAGGATAGCACAGATACGCAGTATTTT
NA	TRBV2	TRBJ1-5	NA	CASSGGSRNQPQHF	TGTGCCAGCAGTGGCGGTAGTCGGAATCAGCCCCAGCATTTT
NA	TRBV5-1	TRBJ2-7	TRBD1	CASSLATAGGYEQYF	TGCGCCAGCAGCTTGGCCACGGCAGGGGGCTACGAGCAGTACTTC
NA	TRBV28	TRBJ1-1	NA	CASSIGGSTEAFF	TGTGCCAGCAGTATCGGGGGGTCCACTGAAGCTTTCTTT
NA	TRBV28	TRBJ2-7	NA	CASSSHEQYF	TGTGCCAGCAGTAGCCACGAGCAGTACTTC
NA	TRBV11-3	TRBJ1-2	TRBD1	CASSQTGGEFPNYGYTF	TGTGCCAGCAGCCAAACAGGGGGCGAATTCCCCAACTATGGCTACACCTTC
NA	TRBV28	TRBJ1-5	TRBD1	CASSLVLSRQGDQPQHF	TGTGCCAGCAGTTTAGTTCTTTCGCGGCAGGGGGACCAGCCCCAGCATTTT
NA	TRBV9	TRBJ2-7	NA	CASSRDSGYEQYF	TGTGCCAGCAGCAGAGATAGTGGTTACGAGCAGTACTTC
NA	TRBV6-6	TRBJ2-5	NA	CASSYYSSETQYF	TGTGCCAGCAGTTACTACTCATCGGAGACCCAGTACTTC
NA	TRBV11-3	TRBJ2-7	NA	CASSFLPSYEQYF	TGTGCCAGCAGCTTCCTCCCGTCCTACGAGCAGTACTTC
NA	TRBV27	TRBJ1-1	TRBD1	CASRLTGGYTEAFF	TGTGCCAGCAGGCTGACAGGGGGCTACACTGAAGCTTTCTTT
NA	TRBV28	TRBJ1-1	NA	CASSLPSGVTLNTEAFF	TGTGCCAGCAGTTTACCCTCCGGAGTAACGTTGAACACTGAAGCTTTCTTT
NA	TRBV7-7	TRBJ2-7	NA	CASSPGGGAYEQYF	TGTGCCAGCAGCCCGGGGGGCGGTGCCTACGAGCAGTACTTC
NA	TRBV14	TRBJ2-7	NA	CASSSPEQSYEQYF	TGTGCCAGCAGCTCCCCGGAACAGAGCTACGAGCAGTACTTC
few	TRBV7-9	TRBJ2-1	TRBD1	CASMLSPGQGSEQFF	TGTGCCAGCATGCTATCACCGGGACAGGGGAGTGAGCAGTTCTTC
NA	TRBV28	TRBJ1-2	TRBD1	CASSPLADRAEGYTF	TGTGCCAGCAGCCCACTCGCTGACAGGGCGGAAGGCTACACCTTC
NA	TRBV11-3	TRBJ2-7	TRBD1	CASSSDRDEQYF	TGTGCCAGCAGTTCCGACAGGGACGAGCAGTACTTC
NA	TRBV5-4	TRBJ2-7	NA	CASSYHGESYEQYF	TGTGCCAGCAGCTATCACGGGGAGTCCTACGAGCAGTACTTC
NA	TRBV9	TRBJ1-2	NA	CASSVGGDYGYTF	TGTGCCAGCAGCGTAGGGGGCGACTATGGCTACACCTTC
NA	TRBV2	TRBJ2-1	TRBD2	CASSAAAGVYNEQFF	TGTGCCAGCAGTGCAGCGGCGGGAGTCTACAATGAGCAGTTCTTC
NA	TRBV19	TRBJ1-1	NA	CASSFRGQTEAFF	TGTGCCAGTAGTTTCAGGGGTCAGACTGAAGCTTTCTTT
NA	TRBV5-5	TRBJ1-2	NA	CASSLWEGNTF	TGTGCCAGCAGCTTGTGGGAGGGGAACACCTTC
NA	TRBV27	TRBJ1-3	NA	CASSLSVAGAGNTIYF	TGTGCCAGCAGTTTATCGGTGGCGGGCGCTGGAAACACCATATATTTT
few	TRBV7-9	TRBJ2-7	TRBD1	CASSPVTGRASYEQYF	TGTGCCAGCAGCCCAGTGACAGGGAGAGCCTCCTACGAGCAGTACTTC
NA	TRBV7-9	TRBJ1-2	TRBD1	CASSGGTGITYYGYTF	TGTGCCAGCAGCGGAGGGACAGGGATTACTTACTATGGCTACACCTTC
NA	TRBV9	TRBJ1-1	NA	CASSVSDTEAFF	TGTGCCAGCAGCGTTTCGGACACTGAAGCTTTCTTT
NA	TRBV4-3	TRBJ1-4	TRBD1	CASSQDRTGVEKLFF	TGCGCCAGCAGCCAAGATAGGACAGGGGTTGAAAAACTGTTTTTT
NA	TRBV18	TRBJ1-1	NA	CASSPSSGVDTEAFF	TGTGCCAGCTCACCATCCTCAGGGGTCGACACTGAAGCTTTCTTT
NA	TRBV27	TRBJ1-1	TRBD1	CASSLAHRGTEAFF	TGTGCCAGCAGTTTGGCCCACAGGGGCACTGAAGCTTTCTTT
NA	TRBV28	TRBJ1-4	NA	CASSPPKGHGNEKLFF	TGTGCCAGCAGTCCCCCGAAGGGACACGGAAATGAAAAACTGTTTTTT
once	TRBV28	TRBJ1-2	NA	CASTDADRAADYYGYTF	TGTGCCAGCACGGACGCGGACAGAGCTGCTGATTACTATGGCTACACCTTC
NA	TRBV27	TRBJ1-2	TRBD1	CASRPGQGMVGYTF	TGTGCCAGCCGCCCCGGACAGGGGATGGTTGGCTACACCTTC
NA	TRBV4-1	TRBJ2-7	TRBD1	CASSQAGTDYYEQYF	TGCGCCAGCAGCCAAGCCGGGACAGATTATTACGAGCAGTACTTC
NA	TRBV6-5	TRBJ2-7	TRBD1	CASSPGQGAYEQYF	TGTGCCAGCAGTCCCGGACAGGGGGCCTACGAGCAGTACTTC
NA	TRBV27	TRBJ2-7	NA	CASSPTGGPYEQYF	TGTGCCAGCAGTCCCACTGGCGGTCCCTACGAGCAGTACTTC
NA	TRBV5-6	TRBJ2-7	NA	CASSLWSSYEQYF	TGTGCCAGCAGCTTGTGGAGCTCCTACGAGCAGTACTTC
NA	TRBV19	TRBJ1-4	TRBD1	CASRPRGQGSNEKLFF	TGTGCCAGTAGACCCCGCGGACAGGGGAGTAATGAAAAACTGTTTTTT
NA	TRBV30	TRBJ2-7	NA	CAWTSSDGYYEQYF	TGTGCCTGGACTAGCTCTGATGGTTACTACGAGCAGTACTTC
NA	TRBV29-1	TRBJ2-7	TRBD2	CSVEEGAGGDEQYF	TGCAGCGTTGAAGAAGGAGCGGGAGGGGACGAGCAGTACTTC
NA	TRBV10-2	TRBJ2-7	TRBD1	CASSDLRGLGEQYF	TGCGCCAGCAGTGACCTCAGGGGGCTCGGCGAGCAGTACTTC
once	TRBV2	TRBJ2-7	NA	CASSEGYTGGVEQYF	TGTGCCAGCAGTGAAGGTTATACAGGGGGGGTCGAGCAGTACTTC
NA	TRBV27	TRBJ1-2	NA	CASSMQGWSYGYTF	TGTGCCAGCAGTATGCAGGGATGGTCCTATGGCTACACCTTC
few	TRBV5-4	TRBJ1-1	NA	CASSPSRGPATEAFF	TGTGCCAGCAGCCCGAGTAGGGGCCCTGCCACTGAAGCTTTCTTT
once	TRBV5-4	TRBJ2-3	NA	CASSRIQGGTDTQYF	TGTGCCAGCAGCCGGATCCAGGGCGGCACAGATACGCAGTATTTT
NA	TRBV29-1	TRBJ1-3	TRBD1	CSVSDRGAGNTIYF	TGCAGCGTTTCTGACAGGGGAGCCGGAAACACCATATATTTT
NA	TRBV11-2	TRBJ2-7	NA	CASSHVTGTTVSYEQYF	TGTGCCAGCAGCCATGTTACCGGGACAACGGTTTCCTACGAGCAGTACTTC
NA	TRBV27	TRBJ2-7	NA	CASSFGGGYEQYF	TGTGCCAGCAGTTTTGGGGGCGGCTACGAGCAGTACTTC
NA	TRBV29-1	TRBJ2-2	TRBD2	CSVLTWTSGISINTGELFF	TGCAGCGTCCTTACGTGGACTAGCGGGATTTCAATAAACACCGGGGAGCTGTTTTTT
NA	TRBV28	TRBJ1-2	NA	CATRTTPQGIDGYTF	TGTGCCACCCGAACTACCCCTCAGGGAATCGATGGCTACACCTTC
once	TRBV7-9	TRBJ2-7	NA	CASSSGYSYEQYF	TGTGCCAGCAGCTCGGGGTACTCCTACGAGCAGTACTTC